The next 10 T cell receptor beta chains were all read from a single sample in a study of T cell repertoires in cytomegalovirus infection. TCRdb reanalysed the reads using MiXCR and keeps one entry per CDR3 protein. The table shows about 89,000 distinct CDR3 sequences, with 29% occurring only once. These TCRs' antigens remain unknown. This specimen was CD8+ T cells from cultured PBMCs, taken from culture after CMV antigen stimulation. The receptors were gathered from a human donor in good health (CMV status not recorded). Some clones in this sample may be carry-over from other donors' samples.

This clonotype was observed at least ten times. The rearrangement links TRBV7-8 to TRBJ2-1, with D perhaps matching TRBD1 (5 bases). V was trimmed by 1 base and J by 6 bases, leaving 16 bases between them. Germline V CDR1 and CDR2: SGHVS, FQNEAQ. The CDR3 consists of 16 residues. The CDR3 region has the DNA TGTGCCAGCAGCTTAGGAGGCGTCAGGGCCGGCAATGAGCAGTTCTTC. The encoded protein is CASSLGGVRAGNEQFF.

V and J are TRBV4-1 and TRBJ2-7; perhaps TRBD2 as D (5 bases). Trimming took 0 bases from V and 2 from J, leaving 8 bases between them. Germline CDR1 and CDR2: MGHRA and YSYEKL. This CDR3 region has 14 residues. The CDR3 region is CASSQDRGTYEQYF. In DNA form, the CDR3 reads TGCGCCAGCAGCCAAGACCGGGGTACCTACGAGCAGTACTTC.

This clonotype has a single count. The rearrangement joins TRBV7-6 to TRBJ1-3; the D is unclear. The CDR3 runs 13 residues. CDR1 is SGHVS, CDR2 FNYEAQ, per germline. V was cut by 4 bases and J by 8 bases, with 12 bases left in between. CDR3 DNA sequence: TGTGCCAGCAGCTCAGACGCGTTGGACACCATATATTTT. Its translation: CASSSDALDTIYF.

The chain recombines TRBV27 with TRBJ2-7; D gene ambiguous. V was trimmed by 3 bases and J by 3 bases, leaving 15 bases between them. In germline, CDR1 is MNHEY, CDR2 SMNVEV (reference sequence). The CDR3 is made up of 15 amino acids. DNA of the CDR3: TGTGCCAGCAGTTTCTCCGCCTTTCTGGTCTACGAGCAGTACTTC. This encodes CASSFSAFLVYEQYF.

The sample holds a few counts of this clonotype. The V and J genes are TRBV4-3 and TRBJ1-5, with D tentatively TRBD1 (5 bases). V was shortened by 5 bases and J by 2 bases, with 16 bases between the two germline ends. The CDR3 has 16 amino acids. Germline V gene lookup returns CDR1 LGHNA and CDR2 YSLEER. CDR3 protein: CASSVRDPPGNQPQHF. In DNA form, the CDR3 reads TGCGCCAGCAGCGTCCGGGACCCCCCAGGCAATCAGCCCCAGCATTTT.

The rearrangement links TRBV7-8 to TRBJ1-4; no clear D. The germline V gene encodes CDR1 SGHVS and CDR2 FQNEAQ. The CDR3 sequence is 17 residues long. V shed 2 bases and J shed 2 bases, with 15 bases lying between them. The CDR3 DNA is TGTGCCAGCAGCTTATACACCACCCTGGGTACTAATGAAAAACTGTTTTTT. This sequence encodes CASSLYTTLGTNEKLFF. The full variable domain, in which reference TRBV7-8 and TRBJ1-4 provide the parts outside the CDR3, is GAGVSQSPRYKVAKRGQDVALRCDPISGHVSLFWYQQALGQGPEFLTYFQNEAQLDKSGLPSDRFFAERPEGSVSTLKIQRTQQEDSAVYLCASSLYTTLGTNEKLFFGSGTQLSVL.

The CDR3 region has the DNA TGCAGTGCTAGTGGCAGGGCGGGGGCTTACAATGAGCAGTTCTTC. Translating gives CSASGRAGAYNEQFF. The chain employs TRBV20-1 and TRBJ2-1; weak D call: TRBD2 (7 bases). Germline CDR1 DFQATT, CDR2 SNEGSKA (reference sequence). The CDR3 spans 15 residues. V shed 3 bases and J shed 4 bases, with 16 bases lying between them.

This clonotype has more than one count but fewer than ten. The J gene is TRBJ2-1, the V gene TRBV4-1, with 10 bases aligning to TRBD1. Germline CDR1 is MGHRA and CDR2 is YSYEKL. The CDR3 loop spans 15 amino acids. V was pared by 5 bases and J by 10 bases, with 11 bases of the junction left unmatched. The CDR3 loop reads CASSFRGTGVGEQFF. For the CDR3, the DNA is TGCGCCAGCAGCTTCCGAGGGACAGGGGTAGGCGAGCAGTTCTTC.

The chain couples TRBV6-6 to TRBJ2-1, with D maybe TRBD1 (6 bases). V lost 6 bases, J lost 3 bases, and 21 bases lay in between. The germline V gene has CDR1 MNHNY and CDR2 SVGAGI (reference sequence). The CDR3 contains 17 residues. Here the CDR3 DNA reads TGTGCCAGCAGGGACACATGGGGTGGGGGCGGCTACAATGAGCAGTTCTTC. Translated, it gives CASRDTWGGGGYNEQFF.

This rearrangement joins TRBV20-1 to TRBJ2-5, with D perhaps matching TRBD1 (5 bases). The CDR3 runs to 14 residues. The germline V and J ends were trimmed by 3 bases and 0 bases, with 11 bases remaining between them. The germline gives CDR1 DFQATT, CDR2 SNEGSKA (reference sequence). CDR3 protein: CSASGQGDQETQYF. CDR3 nucleotides: TGCAGTGCTAGCGGGCAGGGCGACCAAGAGACCCAGTACTTC.